This is a list of T cell receptor beta chains from one sample in a study of identical twins. TCRdb reprocessed the 5' RACE reads via MiXCR and lists one record per CDR3 protein. This sample has 600,000 to 850,000 distinct CDR3 sequences, with about 20% found just once. These data also featured in a second study, about T cells expressing NK-cell markers.

The specimen was PBMCs. The receptors stem from a woman aged 18 to 35 in good health. CDR3s include the opening cysteine and the closing phenylalanine or tryptophan. D genes are given only for firm matches. The size of a clone is reported for some rows only, either as once, few or many, or as a class for expanded clones.

V	J	size	D	DNA	CDR3
TRBV5-1	TRBJ2-6	NA	NA	TGCGCCAGCAGGGGAAACTCTGGGGCCAACGTCCTGACTTTC	CASRGNSGANVLTF
TRBV5-1	TRBJ1-4	many	TRBD1	TGCGCCAGCAGCTTGGGAGACAGGGGGCAGAATGAAAAACTGTTTTTT	CASSLGDRGQNEKLFF
TRBV25-1	TRBJ1-2	NA	NA	TGTGCCAGCAGTGAATTAAGAGGGGGCTACACCTTC	CASSELRGGYTF
TRBV12-3/TRBV12-4	TRBJ2-7	few	TRBD1	TGTGCCAGCAGTGGGGGCACCGGGACAGCCTCCTACGAGCAGTACTTC	CASSGGTGTASYEQYF
TRBV9	TRBJ2-2	few	TRBD1	TGTGCCAGCAGCGAGGGGACAGGGTCCGCCGGGGAGCTGTTTTTT	CASSEGTGSAGELFF
TRBV7-2	TRBJ2-1	NA	NA	TGTGCCAGCAGCTTAGAGACAGCAAGTTATGAGCAGTTCTTC	CASSLETASYEQFF
TRBV15	TRBJ2-5	many	NA	TGTGCCACCAGCAGTCGGGGAGGCAGCGAGACCCAGTACTTC	CATSSRGGSETQYF
TRBV12-3/TRBV12-4	TRBJ2-1	NA	TRBD2	TGTGCCAGCACCCCCCCCGAAAGCGGGAGCTACAATGAGCAGTTCTTC	CASTPPESGSYNEQFF
TRBV5-1	TRBJ2-3	few	NA	TGCGCCAGCAGCGGAGACTCGTATACGCAGTATTTT	CASSGDSYTQYF
TRBV4-2	TRBJ2-7	NA	NA	TGTGCCAGCAGCCAAGGTGCCAGGGCATCCTACGAGCAGTACTTC	CASSQGARASYEQYF
TRBV12-3/TRBV12-4	TRBJ2-1	NA	TRBD2	TGTGCCAGCAGTACCCGCATTAGCGGGAAGGGTGAGCAGTTCTTC	CASSTRISGKGEQFF
TRBV12-3/TRBV12-4	TRBJ2-5	few	NA	TGTGCCAGCAGTTCGACAGGCCAGTTCGAGACCCAGTACTTC	CASSSTGQFETQYF
TRBV10-3	TRBJ2-1	NA	TRBD2	TGTGCCATCAGTGAGTCGGTGGGACCTAGCGGGAGTTACAATGAGCAGTTCTTC	CAISESVGPSGSYNEQFF
TRBV3-1	TRBJ1-2	many	NA	TGTGCCAGCAGCCAAGATCCCAACGTGGTTGGTGGGAGACATGGCTACACCTTC	CASSQDPNVVGGRHGYTF
TRBV5-1	TRBJ2-1	few	NA	TGCGCCAGCAGCTTGTCGACGGATGCTTACAATGAGCAGTTCTTC	CASSLSTDAYNEQFF
TRBV20-1	TRBJ1-6	few	NA	TGCAGTGCTGGGATCTTTCATAATTCACCCCTCCACTTT	CSAGIFHNSPLHF
TRBV7-7	TRBJ2-3	NA	TRBD2	TGTGCCTGCAGTTTAGCGGGAGGCCTCGCCCCATCATTCACAGATACGCAGTATTTT	CACSLAGGLAPSFTDTQYF
TRBV7-8	TRBJ1-2	NA	TRBD1	TGTGCCAGCAGTCCTAGGGGGCGTGAAGGCTACACCTTC	CASSPRGREGYTF
TRBV4-3	TRBJ2-2	few	TRBD1	TGCGCCAGCAGCCAAGAGGGGTTAGGGGGCTTCAACGGGGAGCTGTTTTTT	CASSQEGLGGFNGELFF
TRBV5-1	TRBJ1-4	few	NA	TGCGCCAGCAGCTGGGGGGTGTCCGAAAAACTGTTTTTT	CASSWGVSEKLFF
TRBV3-1	TRBJ1-2	few	NA	TGTGCCAGCAGCCAAGTCGGTTCGGCTCCCGGCTATGGCTACACCTTC	CASSQVGSAPGYGYTF
TRBV7-9	TRBJ2-7	NA	NA	TGTGCCAGCAGCTTAGACGAGCAGTACTTC	CASSLDEQYF
TRBV30	TRBJ2-7	NA	NA	TGTGCCTGGAGAGGGAGCTCCTACGAGCAGTACTTC	CAWRGSSYEQYF
TRBV12-3/TRBV12-4	TRBJ2-7	few	NA	TGTGCCAGCAGTTTTAACGGGTTTAGCGAGCAGTACTTC	CASSFNGFSEQYF
TRBV20-1	TRBJ2-1	NA	NA	TGCAGTGGGAGGGCCACCTACAATGAGCAGTTCTTC	CSGRATYNEQFF
TRBV7-9	TRBJ1-2	NA	TRBD1	TGTGCCAGCAGCTCCACCGGGACAGAAGTCTATGGCTACACCTTC	CASSSTGTEVYGYTF
TRBV18	TRBJ2-1	few	NA	TGTGCCAGCTCACTTTTAACAGGAGATAATGAGCAGTTCTTC	CASSLLTGDNEQFF
TRBV3-1	TRBJ2-5	NA	NA	TGTGCCAGCAGCCAAGTCTCGGGGACCCAGTACTTC	CASSQVSGTQYF
TRBV12-3/TRBV12-4	TRBJ2-2	NA	NA	TGTGCCAGCAGTTGGGAAATGACCGGGGAGCTGTTTTTT	CASSWEMTGELFF
TRBV15	TRBJ2-7	few	NA	TGTGCCACCAGCATTAGGGCCGGCCACGAGCAGTACTTC	CATSIRAGHEQYF
TRBV12-3/TRBV12-4	TRBJ1-6	NA	NA	TGTGCCAGCAGGGGACTGGGAAATTCACCCCTCCACTTT	CASRGLGNSPLHF
TRBV6-1	TRBJ2-7	few	NA	TGTGCCAGCAGTGATTCCGGACAGTCCGCTTCCTACGAGCAGTACTTC	CASSDSGQSASYEQYF
TRBV15	TRBJ2-3	few	NA	TGTGCCACCAGCAATTTGCTCGGGGCCGATACGCAGTATTTT	CATSNLLGADTQYF
TRBV5-1	TRBJ2-1	NA	TRBD2	TGCGCCAGCAGCGCCAGCCGAGCGGGGTACAATGAGCAGTTCTTC	CASSASRAGYNEQFF
TRBV11-2	TRBJ2-7	medium-sized	NA	TGTGCCAGCAGCAATCCGACTGCCACGACCTACGAGCAGTACTTC	CASSNPTATTYEQYF
TRBV20-1	TRBJ2-2	few	NA	TGCAGTGCTAGAAGCCGGGACGGAAACACCGGGGAGCTGTTTTTT	CSARSRDGNTGELFF
TRBV12-3/TRBV12-4	TRBJ2-1	many	NA	TGTGCCAGCAAGAGCCACAATGAGCAGTTCTTC	CASKSHNEQFF
TRBV20-1	TRBJ2-5	few	NA	TGCAGTGCTAGAGATTTTAAAACCAACCACCAGAAGACCCAGTACTTC	CSARDFKTNHQKTQYF
TRBV7-6	TRBJ1-1	NA	NA	TGTGCCACCGGGCGGGGGACGTGGGCTGAAGCTTTCTTT	CATGRGTWAEAFF
TRBV11-2	TRBJ2-2	NA	NA	TGTGCCAGCAGCTTACCCCAGGGCCAACCCTCCACCGGGGAGCTGTTTTTT	CASSLPQGQPSTGELFF
TRBV20-1	TRBJ2-7	NA	NA	TGCAGTGCGCAGGACAGACTTACCTACGAGCAGTACTTC	CSAQDRLTYEQYF
TRBV7-6	TRBJ2-5	NA	NA	TGTGCCAGCAGCTTAGACGTCTCGGAGACCCAGTACTTC	CASSLDVSETQYF
TRBV20-1	TRBJ2-5	once	NA	TGCAGTGCATCTTTACTAGGACAAGAGACCCAGTACTTC	CSASLLGQETQYF
TRBV12-3/TRBV12-4	TRBJ1-2	few	NA	TGTGCCAGCACCCTAGGAGGGACAAGATCTAACTATGGCTACACCTTC	CASTLGGTRSNYGYTF
TRBV6-5	TRBJ1-1	NA	NA	TGTGCCAGCAGTTACGGGGCCCCGGCCGCTGAAGCTTTCTTT	CASSYGAPAAEAFF
TRBV7-9	TRBJ2-7	few	TRBD2	TGTGCCAGCAGCTTTTACCCGGGACTAGCCTCCTACGAGCAGTACTTC	CASSFYPGLASYEQYF
TRBV2	TRBJ2-7	NA	NA	TGTGCCACTCAAGACGGGGGTTTTGAGCAGTACTTC	CATQDGGFEQYF
TRBV18	TRBJ1-5	NA	NA	TGTGCCAGCTCACCACAGGGACACAATCAGCCCCAGCATTTT	CASSPQGHNQPQHF
TRBV6-5	TRBJ1-2	few	NA	TGTGCCAGCAGTTACTACCCTGGGCGGGGTATCCATGGCTACACCTTC	CASSYYPGRGIHGYTF
TRBV5-6	TRBJ2-1	NA	NA	TGTGCCAGCAGCTGGGACTTCGGGAACAACAATGAGCAGTTCTTC	CASSWDFGNNNEQFF
TRBV9	TRBJ2-3	NA	NA	TGTGCCAGCAGCGTAGGAGCCCCCAGAGATACGCAGTATTTT	CASSVGAPRDTQYF
TRBV5-1	TRBJ2-2	NA	NA	TGCGCCAGCAGCTCGAAGGGGGGTTACGCCGGGGAGCTGTTTTTT	CASSSKGGYAGELFF
TRBV6-5	TRBJ2-1	NA	NA	TGTGCCAGCAGTTACTCCGGCCCGGACTCTGGGGGCAATGAGCAGTTCTTC	CASSYSGPDSGGNEQFF
TRBV20-1	TRBJ1-6	NA	NA	TGCAGTGCTCCGATTCTTTCCAGCTCCTATAATTCACCCCTCCACTTT	CSAPILSSSYNSPLHF
TRBV29-1	TRBJ1-1	NA	NA	TGCAGCGTTCGAGTAGACATGAACACTGAAGCTTTCTTT	CSVRVDMNTEAFF
TRBV5-8	TRBJ2-7	few	NA	TGTGCCAGCAGCCAACGAGGACAGCAGTACTTC	CASSQRGQQYF
TRBV7-9	TRBJ2-5	NA	NA	TGTGCCAGCAGCTTCGGGACCCCGGGTGAAGAGACCCAGTACTTC	CASSFGTPGEETQYF